A single T cell receptor (beta chain) is shown here with its context. Its antigen is not identified. From the RT-PCR reads, TCRdb called clonotypes with MiXCR, one entry per CDR3 protein. The sample gives approximately 170,000 distinct CDR3 sequences, approximately 15% of which show up once; 26% is in the top ten. This record belongs to a study of response to subunit inactivated influenza vaccine. Regarding the study as a whole: After each seasonal influenza vaccination, few new T cells are recruited, the authors suggested.

CDR1 and CDR2 (germline): MDHEN, SYDVKM. Trimming removed 1 base from V and 0 bases from J, with 10 bases in between. This CDR3 contains 15 residues. This receptor was obtained from a man between 45 and 60 years old who received an inactivated influenza vaccine. The chain recombines TRBV28 with TRBJ2-7, with D perhaps matching TRBD2 (5 bases). Sequencing used CD8+ T cells sorted from PBMCs, obtained 5 days after vaccination. This CDR3 reads CASSLSGSSSYEQYF. The CDR3 nucleotides read TGTGCCAGCAGTTTATCGGGAAGCAGCTCCTACGAGCAGTACTTC.